The 28 T cell receptor beta chains presented below share a single source sample, sequenced in a study of T cell responses to AZD1222 COVID-19 vaccine (dated by TCRdb to about 2021). The time point label for this specimen denotes: baseline before first vaccination. Library preparation used the immunoSEQ multiplex PCR assay. TCRdb's version of the immuneACCESS table is confined to in-frame rearrangements and falls short of the full clone set. An unresolved V gene accounts for under half of the shortfall where checked; the remainder is of unknown origin. The sample yields 75,000 to 100,000 clones; roughly nine tenths were counted once. The ten largest account for 1.6% of the sample. Source: peripheral blood, taken on day 0 of AZD1222 vaccination. These receptors came from an adult in good health.

The V and J genes are TRBV24-1 and TRBJ1-3; unclear D gene. V was trimmed by 2 bases and J by 3 bases, leaving 7 bases between them. There are 14 residues in the CDR3. Germline values: CDR1 KGHDR, CDR2 SFDVKD. DNA for the CDR3: TGTGCCACCAGTGATTCCGGACTTGGAAACACCATATATTTT. Translation gives CATSDSGLGNTIYF.

The chain links TRBV6-5 to TRBJ1-5; possible D gene TRBD1, 5 bases. This CDR3 has 14 residues. Germline CDR1 MNHEY, CDR2 SVGAGI. V was pared by 7 bases and J by 7 bases, with 17 bases between. In DNA, the CDR3 is TGTGCCAGCATAATTAAGAGGGAGGGGCAGCCCCAGCATTTT. Amino acid sequence: CASIIKREGQPQHF.

This rearrangement joins TRBV9 to TRBJ2-1; D possibly corresponds to TRBD2 (5 bases). The V end was cut by 7 bases, the J end by 5 bases, with 13 bases between. The CDR3 runs to 13 residues. Germline CDR1 is SGDLS and CDR2 is YYNGEE. Here the CDR3 reads CASGGGNHNEQFF. The CDR3 DNA follows: TGTGCCAGCGGAGGTGGCAACCACAATGAGCAGTTCTTC.

The chain links TRBV4-2 to TRBJ2-1; 8 bases fit TRBD1. The CDR3 extends over 12 amino acids. Germline V gene data show CDR1 as LGHNA and CDR2 as YNFKEQ. V shed 3 bases, J shed 15 bases, and the junction held 7 bases outside the gene matches. The CDR3 spells CASSQTGDVRFF. DNA for the CDR3: TGTGCCAGCAGCCAGACAGGGGACGTAAGGTTCTTC.

CDR3 bases: TGTGCCATCAGTGAGCCGACAGGGAGGGCTCCCTACGAGCAGTACTTC. Translated, it gives CAISEPTGRAPYEQYF. The chain is built from TRBV10-3 and TRBJ2-7; D assignment may be TRBD1 or TRBD2 (7 bases each). The CDR3 is 16 amino acids. Trimming shortened V by 2 bases and J by 2 bases, and 16 bases separated the two germline ends. Germline V lookup: CDR1 ENHRY, CDR2 SYGVKD.

This chain joins TRBV27 and TRBJ2-2; perhaps TRBD2 as D (7 bases). The CDR3 extends over 13 amino acids. Looked up from germline, CDR1 is MNHEY and CDR2 is SMNVEV (reference sequence). The V end was cut by 7 bases, the J end by 6 bases, with 12 bases between. CDR3 nucleotide sequence: TGTGCCAGCACCCCGGGGGGCCCCGGGGAGCTGTTTTTT. Translation: CASTPGGPGELFF.

The chain joins TRBV27 to TRBJ1-4, with D perhaps TRBD1 (5 bases). The V gene's germline CDR1 is MNHEY and CDR2 SMNVEV (reference sequence). With 3 bases removed from V and 10 bases from J, the gap between germline ends came to 12 bases. The CDR3 runs 13 residues. The CDR3 here is CASSFSPGPKLFF. DNA of the CDR3: TGTGCCAGCAGTTTTTCCCCGGGACCAAAACTGTTTTTT.

V and J are TRBV27 and TRBJ1-2; D not certain. The germline V and J ends were trimmed by 2 bases and 1 base, with 5 bases remaining between them. This CDR3 is 13 amino acids long. The germline CDR1 and CDR2 sequences are MNHEY and SMNVEV (reference sequence). CDR3 loop: CASSLTDNYGYTF. Here the CDR3 DNA reads TGTGCCAGCAGTTTAACGGATAACTATGGCTACACCTTC.

The rearrangement uses TRBV5-1 and TRBJ1-6; TRBD1 aligns across 10 bases. The CDR3 runs 15 residues. Germline V gene data show CDR1 as SGHRS and CDR2 as YFSETQ. The V gene end was trimmed by 0 bases and the J gene end by 8 bases; junction bases not matched to a gene: 2. This chain's CDR3 is CASSLEGQGHSPLHF. The DNA for the CDR3 is TGCGCCAGCAGCTTGGAGGGACAGGGGCATTCACCCCTCCACTTT.

This clone was recorded at least ten times. The chain is built from TRBV2 and TRBJ1-6; TRBD1 is a possible D gene (5 bases). Trimming took off 6 bases at V and 13 bases at J, with 13 bases between the two ends. In germline, CDR1 is SNHLY, CDR2 FYNNEI. This CDR3 is 12 amino acids long. CDR3 in amino acids: CASRVQGYPLHF. The CDR3 DNA reads TGTGCCAGCAGAGTTCAGGGATACCCCCTCCACTTT.

The chain is built from TRBV19 and TRBJ2-5, with TRBD2 matching over 7 bases. The CDR3 covers 14 residues. Trimming removed 3 bases from V and 5 bases from J; junction bases left unmatched: 6. CDR1 LNHDA and CDR2 SQIVND come from the germline V gene (reference sequence). This CDR3 is CASSIQGGSETQYF. CDR3 sequence (DNA): TGTGCCAGTAGTATTCAGGGAGGGAGCGAGACCCAGTACTTC.

This rearrangement joins TRBV5-1 to TRBJ1-4, with no clear D. V was trimmed by 0 bases and J by 0 bases, leaving 9 bases between them. The germline gives CDR1 SGHRS, CDR2 YFSETQ. This CDR3 is built from 16 residues. CDR3 amino acids: CASSLASGATNEKLFF. CDR3 DNA sequence: TGCGCCAGCAGCTTGGCCTCGGGAGCAACTAATGAAAAACTGTTTTTT. Looking up the rest from reference TRBV5-1 and TRBJ1-4 gives the full variable domain: KAGVTQTPRYLIKTRGQQVTLSCSPISGHRSVSWYQQTPGQGLQFLFEYFSETQRNKGNFPGRFSGRQFSNSRSEMNVSTLELGDSALYLCASSLASGATNEKLFFGSGTQLSVL.

This sequence joins TRBV6-2 or TRBV6-3 and TRBJ1-1; D is unresolved. The germline CDR1 and CDR2 sequences are MNHEY and SVGEGT. Between the trimmed V and J ends, which lost 2 bases and 6 bases, there was a span of 19 bases. The CDR3 has 16 amino acids. In DNA form, the CDR3 reads TGTGCCAGCAGTTACCCCCGCCCAGCGGAGGTGGCTGAAGCTTTCTTT. It specifies CASSYPRPAEVAEAFF.

The chain joins TRBV2 to TRBJ1-1, with D hard to call. The V gene's germline CDR1 is SNHLY and CDR2 FYNNEI. Trimming pared 6 bases from V and 4 bases from J, leaving 9 bases between. CDR3 size: 12 residues. The CDR3 DNA sequence: TGTGCCAGCAGGGACCCCCCCACTGAAGCTTTCTTT. Its protein product is CASRDPPTEAFF.

This chain joins TRBV18 and TRBJ2-7, with D perhaps TRBD2 (6 bases). This CDR3 region has 13 residues. The germline gives CDR1 KGHSH, CDR2 LQKENI. V lost 6 bases and J lost 2, with 11 bases in between. The CDR3 DNA is TGTGCCAGCTCTTCGTCGGGGGCCTACGAGCAGTACTTC. Protein sequence: CASSSSGAYEQYF.

The chain carries TRBV12-5 and TRBJ1-2, with 7 bases aligning to TRBD1. Trimming took 6 bases from V and 4 from J; bases not matched to a gene: 5. Germline V gene data show CDR1 as LGHNT and CDR2 as FRNRAP. CDR3 length equals 13 residues. CDR3 region: CASGPSGGYGYTF. The CDR3 coding sequence is TGTGCTAGTGGCCCATCAGGGGGCTATGGCTACACCTTC.

The rearrangement uses TRBV6-2 or TRBV6-3 and TRBJ2-7; TRBD1 matches 7 bases. The CDR3 extends over 13 amino acids. Germline V gene data show CDR1 as MNHEY and CDR2 as SVGEGT. The V and J ends lost 4 bases and 5 bases, in that order; junction bases with no gene match: 5. CDR3 loop: CASSFNRGDEQYF. CDR3 sequence (DNA): TGTGCCAGCAGTTTTAACAGGGGTGACGAGCAGTACTTC.

The chain carries TRBV29-1 and TRBJ2-5; 10 bases fit TRBD2. V gave up 0 bases and J gave up 5 bases; unmatched junction bases: 18. The germline V gene encodes CDR1 SQVTM and CDR2 ANQGSEA. This CDR3 is 19 amino acids long. The CDR3 region has the DNA TGCAGCGTTGAAGACCCCGTTGACATGGGGACTAGCGTACAGGAGACCCAGTACTTC. As protein: CSVEDPVDMGTSVQETQYF.

This clone was picked up a small number of times. The chain employs TRBV19 and TRBJ2-5, with TRBD1 matching 10 bases. The CDR3 covers 16 residues. Germline CDR1 reads LNHDA; CDR2 reads SQIVND (reference sequence). V gave up 1 base and J gave up 4 bases; unmatched junction bases: 6. DNA of the CDR3: TGTGCCAGTAGTATAGGGGGACAGGGGCGGCGAGAGACCCAGTACTTC. Amino acids: CASSIGGQGRRETQYF.

The chain is built from TRBV6-7 and TRBJ2-3; TRBD2 matches at 7 bases. TRBV6-7 is noted as an ORF with a role that remains uncertain. V lost 4 bases and J lost 5; bases outside the gene matches: 15. This CDR3 has 17 residues. The CDR3 sequence: CASSLAASSGVEDTQYF. In nucleotides, the CDR3 is TGTGCCAGCAGTTTGGCAGCCTCAAGCGGGGTCGAAGATACGCAGTATTTT.

The V and J genes are TRBV25-1 and TRBJ2-2, with D perhaps assigned TRBD1 or TRBD2 (5 bases each). The CDR3 sequence is 14 residues long. Germline V CDR1 and CDR2: MGHDK, SYGVNS. V dropped 2 bases and J dropped 3 bases, with 7 bases sitting between them. CDR3 loop: CASSEGTYTGELFF. In DNA, the CDR3 is TGTGCCAGCAGTGAAGGGACCTACACCGGGGAGCTGTTTTTT.

The J gene is TRBJ1-1, the V gene TRBV27; 8 nucleotides match TRBD1. V lost 3 bases to trimming and J lost 3 bases; unmatched junction nucleotides: 3. Germline loops: CDR1 MNHEY, CDR2 SMNVEV (reference sequence). The CDR3 extends over 14 amino acids. The CDR3 loop is CASSLQGAHTEAFF. In nucleotides, the CDR3 is TGTGCCAGCAGTTTGCAGGGGGCGCACACTGAAGCTTTCTTT.

The table lists this clone with a count of one. J is TRBJ1-6 and V is TRBV5-1, with D maybe TRBD1 (5 bases). CDR1 is SGHRS and CDR2 is YFSETQ in the germline V gene. Trimming took 0 bases from V and 10 from J, leaving 11 bases between them. The CDR3 contains 14 residues. The CDR3 sequence: CASSLAGMGSPLHF. The CDR3 DNA sequence: TGCGCCAGCAGCTTGGCAGGGATGGGGTCACCCCTCCACTTT. The full variable domain, in which reference TRBV5-1 and TRBJ1-6 provide the parts outside the CDR3, is KAGVTQTPRYLIKTRGQQVTLSCSPISGHRSVSWYQQTPGQGLQFLFEYFSETQRNKGNFPGRFSGRQFSNSRSEMNVSTLELGDSALYLCASSLAGMGSPLHFGNGTRLTVT.

This sequence joins TRBV12-3 or TRBV12-4 and TRBJ1-1; D is perhaps TRBD1 (6 bases). The CDR3 contains 13 residues. The V gene lost 7 bases and the J gene lost 3 bases, with 12 bases spanning the gap. CDR3: CASKMQGYTEAFF. Written as DNA, the CDR3 is TGTGCCAGCAAAATGCAGGGGTACACTGAAGCTTTCTTT.

The genes are TRBV3-1 (or the pseudogene TRBV3-2) and TRBJ2-5; 9 bases match TRBD2. This CDR3 is 14 amino acids long. Germline V CDR1 and CDR2: LGHDT, YNNKEL (reference sequence). J lost 4 bases, V lost 4 bases, and 4 bases had no gene match. Here the CDR3 reads CASSLRGGGETQYF. Here the CDR3 DNA reads TGTGCCAGCAGCCTGCGGGGGGGCGGAGAGACCCAGTACTTC.

The V and J genes are TRBV5-6 and TRBJ1-1; D not certain. Trimming removed 1 base at V and 6 bases at J, with 13 bases between. The length of the CDR3 is 14 residues. CDR1 and CDR2 from the germline V gene are SGHDT and YYEEEE. Here the CDR3 DNA reads TGTGCCAGCAGCTTGTTAGCTGGGAGGTCTGAAGCTTTCTTT. Translating gives CASSLLAGRSEAFF.

The V call is TRBV2, the J call TRBJ1-2; D is possibly TRBD1 (6 bases). Looked up from germline, CDR1 is SNHLY and CDR2 is FYNNEI. The length of the CDR3 is 12 residues. V was trimmed by 4 bases and J by 8 bases, leaving 11 bases between them. The CDR3 bases are TGTGCCAGCAGTGGTAGGGGGAGAGGCTACACCTTC. The encoded protein is CASSGRGRGYTF.

This chain uses TRBV6-6 with TRBJ1-6; 7 nucleotides align to TRBD1. CDR3 length: 16 residues. CDR1 is MNHNY and CDR2 is SVGAGI in the germline V gene (reference sequence). Trimming at V came to 4 bases and at J to 1 base, leaving 4 bases not matched to a gene. For the CDR3, the DNA is TGTGCCAGCAGTTCCCAGGGGGGATCCTATAATTCACCCCTCCACTTT. It specifies CASSSQGGSYNSPLHF.